This is a list of T cell receptor beta chains from one sample in a study of tumor and adjacent non-tumor tissue in lung cancer. TCRdb ran MiXCR on the multiplex PCR reads and lists one entry per CDR3 protein. The table shows 40,000 to 50,000 distinct CDR3 sequences, with about two thirds occurring only once. Sequenced: distant non-tumor lung tissue. These receptors were collected from a woman in her 70s with non-small cell lung cancer. CDR3s include the opening cysteine and the closing phenylalanine or tryptophan. The D gene is left open where the match is weak. Clone size is shown for a subset of rows, as once, few, many or a class of expanded clone.

v_gene	d_gene	j_gene	abundance	CDR3aa	CDR3nt
TRBV12-3/TRBV12-4	NA	TRBJ2-1	NA	CGSRAEAGDNEQFF	TGTGGCAGCAGAGCTGAGGCAGGAGACAATGAACAGTTCTTC
TRBV7-9	NA	TRBJ2-7	NA	CASRAQAGEKSAQYF	TGTGCCAGCAGGGCCCAAGCAGGAGAGAAATCCGCGCAGTACTTC
TRBV12-3/TRBV12-4	NA	TRBJ1-2	many	CASKQGPDYGYTF	TGTGCCAGCAAACAGGGTCCAGACTATGGCTACACCTTC
TRBV5-1	TRBD1	TRBJ2-2	NA	CTSSTGQDHTGELFF	TGCACCAGTAGCACTGGACAGGACCACACCGGGGAGCTGTTTTTT
TRBV29-1	NA	TRBJ2-5	once	CGVSKTHEETQYF	TGCGGCGTTAGTAAAACTCACGAAGAGACCCAGTACTTC
TRBV4-1	NA	TRBJ2-7	NA	CVSSPRDDAYKQYF	TGCGTCAGCAGCCCCCGGGACGATGCCTACAAGCAGTACTTC
TRBV7-8	TRBD2	TRBJ2-5	many	CASSLAITSGSETQYF	TGTGCCAGCAGCTTAGCGATAACTAGCGGGAGTGAGACCCAGTACTTC
TRBV29-1	NA	TRBJ2-1	NA	CSADRAVTCNERFF	TGCAGCGCCGATCGAGCGGTGACCTGCAATGAGCGGTTCTTC
TRBV29-1	NA	TRBJ2-1	NA	CSVRRQGIYEHFF	TGCAGCGTAAGACGGCAGGGCATATATGAGCACTTCTTC
TRBV28	NA	TRBJ1-4	NA	CVSGKQGGNEKLFF	TGTGTCAGCGGAAAACAGGGCGGTAACGAAAAACTGTTTTTT